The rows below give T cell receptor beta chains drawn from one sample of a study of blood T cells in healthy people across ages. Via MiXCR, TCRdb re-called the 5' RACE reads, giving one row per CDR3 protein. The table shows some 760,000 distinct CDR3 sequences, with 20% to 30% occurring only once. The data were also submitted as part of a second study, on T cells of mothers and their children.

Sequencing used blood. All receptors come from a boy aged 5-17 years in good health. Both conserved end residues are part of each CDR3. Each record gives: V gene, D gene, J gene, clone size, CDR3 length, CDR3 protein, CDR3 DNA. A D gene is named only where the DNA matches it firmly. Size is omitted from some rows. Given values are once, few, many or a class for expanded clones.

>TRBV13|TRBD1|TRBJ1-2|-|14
CASSKPGGGYGYTF
TGTGCCAGCAGCAAACCAGGGGGCGGATATGGCTACACCTTC
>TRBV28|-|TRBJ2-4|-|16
CASSRLDGQRKNIQYF
TGTGCCAGCAGTCGCCTCGATGGGCAGCGCAAAAACATTCAGTACTTC
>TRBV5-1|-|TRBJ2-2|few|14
CASSSDRQGGELFF
TGCGCCAGCAGCTCAGACAGGCAGGGCGGGGAGCTGTTTTTT
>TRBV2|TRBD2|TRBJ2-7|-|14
CASSDSGTKDEQYF
TGTGCCAGCAGTGATAGCGGGACGAAAGACGAGCAGTACTTC
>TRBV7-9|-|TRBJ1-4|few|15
CASSLEQGIYEKLFF
TGTGCCAGCAGCTTAGAACAGGGTATTTATGAAAAACTGTTTTTT
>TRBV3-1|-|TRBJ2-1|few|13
CASNQDRGMEQFF
TGTGCCAGCAACCAAGATCGGGGTATGGAGCAGTTCTTC
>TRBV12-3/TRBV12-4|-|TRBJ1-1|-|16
CASSSYLGQENTVAFF
TGTGCCAGCAGTTCGTACCTCGGTCAGGAGAACACTGTAGCTTTCTTT
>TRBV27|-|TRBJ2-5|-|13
CASSALGGRTQYF
TGTGCCAGCAGTGCCTTAGGGGGAAGGACCCAGTACTTC
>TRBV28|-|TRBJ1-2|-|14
CASSLFGTGDGYTF
TGTGCCAGCAGTTTATTTGGGACGGGCGATGGCTACACCTTC
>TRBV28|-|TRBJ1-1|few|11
CASSSPTEAFF
TGTGCCAGCAGTTCCCCAACAGAAGCTTTCTTT
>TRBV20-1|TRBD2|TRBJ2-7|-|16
CSARGLAGYLGDEQYF
TGCAGTGCTAGGGGACTAGCGGGATACCTCGGGGACGAGCAGTACTTC
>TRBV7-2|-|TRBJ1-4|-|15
CASSLGRSLNEKLFF
TGTGCCAGCAGCTTAGGTCGCAGCCTTAATGAAAAACTGTTTTTT
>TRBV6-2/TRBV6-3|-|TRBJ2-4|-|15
CASRPTGATPNIQYF
TGTGCCAGCAGACCAACCGGGGCAACTCCGAACATTCAGTACTTC
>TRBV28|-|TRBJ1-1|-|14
CASSSYRVGTEAFF
TGTGCCAGCAGTTCGTACAGGGTGGGGACTGAAGCTTTCTTT
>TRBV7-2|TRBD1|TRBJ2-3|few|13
CASSLGPGTEQYF
TGTGCCAGCAGCTTAGGGCCCGGGACAGAGCAGTATTTT
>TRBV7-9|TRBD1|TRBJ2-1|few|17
CASSLFGTVASYNEQFF
TGTGCCAGCAGCTTATTCGGGACAGTAGCATCCTACAATGAGCAGTTCTTC
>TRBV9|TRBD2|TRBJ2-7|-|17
CASSAGLAGRKMGEQYF
TGTGCCAGCTCCGCTGGGCTAGCGGGACGGAAAATGGGCGAGCAGTACTTC
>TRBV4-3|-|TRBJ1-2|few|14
CVSSQGTVNYGYTF
TGCGTCAGCAGCCAAGGGACGGTTAACTATGGCTACACCTTC
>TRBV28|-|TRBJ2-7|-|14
CASSITGLSYEQYF
TGTGCCAGCAGTATAACGGGACTCTCCTACGAGCAGTACTTC
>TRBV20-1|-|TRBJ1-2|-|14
CSARLENTNYGYTF
TGCAGTGCTAGACTAGAGAATACGAACTATGGCTACACCTTC
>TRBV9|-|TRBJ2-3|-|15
CASSVGVDSTDTQYF
TGTGCCAGCAGCGTAGGAGTAGATAGTACAGATACGCAGTATTTT
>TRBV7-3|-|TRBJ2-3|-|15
CASSLTVSKGDTQYF
TGTGCCAGCAGCTTAACAGTTAGCAAAGGAGATACGCAGTATTTT
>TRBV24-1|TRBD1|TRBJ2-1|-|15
CATSDYRDSYNEQFF
TGTGCCACCAGTGACTACCGGGACAGCTACAATGAGCAGTTCTTC
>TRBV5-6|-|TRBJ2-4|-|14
CASSSQAGWNIQYF
TGTGCCAGCAGCTCGCAGGCGGGGTGGAACATTCAGTACTTC
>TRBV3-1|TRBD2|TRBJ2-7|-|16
CASSQSELARGYEQYF
TGTGCCAGCAGCCAATCCGAACTAGCGAGGGGCTACGAGCAGTACTTC
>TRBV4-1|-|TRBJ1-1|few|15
CASSQDNTPNTEAFF
TGCGCCAGCAGCCAAGATAACACACCGAACACTGAAGCTTTCTTT